This T cell receptor (beta chain) was observed in a study of blood T cell repertoires in COVID-19. Sequencing used immunoSEQ multiplex PCR; TCRdb keeps in-frame clones, though not all of them. The table records around 59,000 clones, 88% of them present only once. This CDR3 has 16 amino acids. CDR1 and CDR2 from the germline V gene are KGHSH and LQKENI. Trimming at V came to 3 bases and at J to 1 base, leaving 5 bases not matched to a gene. The chain employs TRBV18 and TRBJ2-1; TRBD2 agrees at 8 bases. The sequencing input was peripheral blood. The clonotype was recovered from a man in his 60s with acute or convalescent COVID-19. The CDR3 here is CASSPPAGESYNEQFF. The CDR3 coding sequence is TGTGCCAGCTCACCCCCAGCGGGAGAGTCCTACAATGAGCAGTTCTTC.